This T cell receptor (beta chain) originates from a study of cytotoxic CD8 clonotypes in ibrutinib-treated CLL. Whole-study results and caveats: Samples from sustained-remission and progressing patients were taken at different times.

Of note for this clone: Its antigen is not identified.

Investigators sought sequencing depths of between 1 in 200,000 and 1 in 1 million T cells. This table comes from immunoSEQ multiplex PCR, and its TCRdb copy is limited to in-frame clones, with some not included. This sample has some 200,000 clones, with 65% to 80% found just once. This clonotype originated in a human donor with chronic lymphocytic leukemia. The specimen comprised PBMCs, sampled after 12 months of ibrutinib treatment.

CDR3 coding DNA: TGTGCCAGCAGTCAGGGGGCGGGGGGACGCAATCAGCCCCAGCATTTT. Its protein is CASSQGAGGRNQPQHF. This chain uses TRBV27 with TRBJ1-5, with 8 positions matching TRBD1. Unmatched junction bases numbered 8, after V lost 5 bases and J lost 2 bases. The CDR3 extends over 16 amino acids. CDR1 is MNHEY and CDR2 is SMNVEV in the germline V gene (reference sequence).